The entry below describes one T cell receptor (beta chain). What it binds is unknown. Each CDR3 protein is one row after TCRdb ran MiXCR on the reads. Of approximately 110,000 distinct CDR3 sequences listed, around 9.1% are singletons. The CDR3 loop spans 14 amino acids. Germline V gene lookup returns CDR1 ENHRY and CDR2 SYGVKD. V was shortened by 10 bases and J by 4 bases, with 18 bases between the two germline ends. This record belongs to a study of T cell repertoires in cytomegalovirus infection. Overall study context: Matching HLA type and CMV infection were both indicated by public TCR beta signatures.

Study outcomes and limitations: In two of eight donors, the top clonotype was HLA-C-restricted CMV-specific. Accumulated public TCR beta family frequency recognized individuals carrying CMV together with the relevant HLA.

The rearrangement uses TRBV10-3 and TRBJ2-3, with D possibly being TRBD2 (5 bases). The source of this sequence is a human donor in good health (CMV status not recorded). Some clones in this sample may be carry-over from other donors' samples. Source material: PBMCs, sequenced either directly or after in vitro stimulation (not recorded which). The CDR3 spells CATKRGEGADTQYF. The CDR3 coding sequence is TGTGCCACAAAAAGAGGAGAGGGCGCAGATACGCAGTATTTT.